These T cell receptor beta chains were read from a single sample in a study of radiation and T cells in renal cell carcinoma. Only in-frame clones appear in the TCRdb table, and some are missing; sequencing was by immunoSEQ multiplex PCR. Among around 95,000 clones listed, 65% to 90% were seen once. The specimen was blood, collected from a patient whose treatment included radiotherapy and nephrectomy. Receptors were obtained from a man aged 60 to 75 with renal cell carcinoma. The CDR3 runs from the conserved cysteine through the conserved F or W. The D gene is left open where the match is weak. Clone size, where shown, is once, few, many, or a class for clones that have expanded.

v_call: TRBV4-2; clone_size: -; d_call: TRBD2; j_call: TRBJ2-7; cdr3_length: 18; cdr3_nt: TGTGCCAGCAGCCAAACTAGCGGGATGGAGCAACGGGCATACGAGCAGTACTTC; cdr3_aa: CASSQTSGMEQRAYEQYF
v_call: TRBV11-2; clone_size: -; d_call: TRBD1; j_call: TRBJ1-3; cdr3_length: 15; cdr3_nt: TGTGCCAGCAGCTTAGGGACAGGCAGTGGAAACACCATATATTTT; cdr3_aa: CASSLGTGSGNTIYF
v_call: TRBV11-2; clone_size: -; d_call: -; j_call: TRBJ2-7; cdr3_length: 14; cdr3_nt: TGTGCCAGCAGCTTATCAGCAGGGGTCTACGAGCAGTACTTC; cdr3_aa: CASSLSAGVYEQYF
v_call: TRBV6-6; clone_size: -; d_call: -; j_call: TRBJ2-6; cdr3_length: 15; cdr3_nt: TGTGCCAGCAGTTCCCTGGTGAGTGGGGCCAACGTCCTGACTTTC; cdr3_aa: CASSSLVSGANVLTF
v_call: TRBV18; clone_size: -; d_call: TRBD2; j_call: TRBJ2-7; cdr3_length: 15; cdr3_nt: TGTGCCAGCTCACCAGGTCCAAGCGGGAGGTTTGAGCAGTACTTC; cdr3_aa: CASSPGPSGRFEQYF
v_call: TRBV28; clone_size: -; d_call: TRBD1; j_call: TRBJ2-7; cdr3_length: 18; cdr3_nt: TGTGCCAGCAGTTTACCCCTCCACCGACAGGGCCGCTCCTACGAGCAGTACTTC; cdr3_aa: CASSLPLHRQGRSYEQYF
v_call: TRBV15; clone_size: -; d_call: TRBD2; j_call: TRBJ2-2; cdr3_length: 17; cdr3_nt: TGTGCCACCAGCAGAGATCGGACTAGCGGGAGAGTCGGGGAGCTGTTTTTT; cdr3_aa: CATSRDRTSGRVGELFF
v_call: TRBV18; clone_size: -; d_call: -; j_call: TRBJ1-5; cdr3_length: 14; cdr3_nt: TGTGCCAGCTCTCCTGCACAGGGTGATCAGCCCCAGCATTTT; cdr3_aa: CASSPAQGDQPQHF
v_call: TRBV19; clone_size: -; d_call: TRBD1; j_call: TRBJ2-2; cdr3_length: 21; cdr3_nt: TGTGCCAGTAGTACCCTCACGGTGGGGGCCCGGACAGGAGCTAACACCGGGGAGCTGTTTTTT; cdr3_aa: CASSTLTVGARTGANTGELFF
v_call: TRBV9; clone_size: -; d_call: -; j_call: TRBJ2-5; cdr3_length: 14; cdr3_nt: TGTGCCAGCACCGACTCTAGCGCCAAAGAGACCCAGTACTTC; cdr3_aa: CASTDSSAKETQYF
v_call: TRBV6-1; clone_size: -; d_call: -; j_call: TRBJ1-3; cdr3_length: 16; cdr3_nt: TGTGCCAGCAGTGAAACATGGGTCCTTTCTGGAAACACCATATATTTT; cdr3_aa: CASSETWVLSGNTIYF
v_call: TRBV7-2; clone_size: -; d_call: -; j_call: TRBJ1-1; cdr3_length: 13; cdr3_nt: TGTGCCAGCAGCCACAGGGACGGGACTGAAGCTTTCTTT; cdr3_aa: CASSHRDGTEAFF
v_call: TRBV7-7; clone_size: -; d_call: -; j_call: TRBJ2-3; cdr3_length: 15; cdr3_nt: TGTGCCAGCAGCTTAGCGGGAGATCCCACAGATACGCAGTATTTT; cdr3_aa: CASSLAGDPTDTQYF
v_call: TRBV6-1; clone_size: many; d_call: -; j_call: TRBJ2-5; cdr3_length: 15; cdr3_nt: TGTGCCAGCAGTGAAGTGGGCGCTCGGGCAGAGACCCAGTACTTC; cdr3_aa: CASSEVGARAETQYF
v_call: TRBV19; clone_size: once; d_call: -; j_call: TRBJ2-5; cdr3_length: 15; cdr3_nt: TGTGCCAGTAGTATTCAGGCCCTCGGAGGAGAGACCCAGTACTTC; cdr3_aa: CASSIQALGGETQYF
v_call: TRBV4-2; clone_size: -; d_call: TRBD2; j_call: TRBJ2-7; cdr3_length: 15; cdr3_nt: TGTGCCAGCAGCCAAGTACTAGCGGTGAATTACGAGCAGTACTTC; cdr3_aa: CASSQVLAVNYEQYF
v_call: TRBV6-5; clone_size: -; d_call: -; j_call: TRBJ2-5; cdr3_length: 14; cdr3_nt: TGTGCCAGCAGTTACTCCCCGTACAGGGCGCTTTTTTACTTC; cdr3_aa: CASSYSPYRALFYF
v_call: TRBV10-1; clone_size: -; d_call: -; j_call: TRBJ2-7; cdr3_length: 18; cdr3_nt: TGCGCCAGCAGTGAGTCGCTACTGTCGGGGGCAGCCGGCTACGAGCAGTACTTC; cdr3_aa: CASSESLLSGAAGYEQYF
v_call: TRBV28; clone_size: -; d_call: -; j_call: TRBJ1-2; cdr3_length: 12; cdr3_nt: TGTGCCAGCAGCCCCGGGGGGCATGGCTACACCTTC; cdr3_aa: CASSPGGHGYTF
v_call: TRBV2; clone_size: -; d_call: TRBD1; j_call: TRBJ2-1; cdr3_length: 13; cdr3_nt: TGTGCCGGGGGGACAGGGACCTACAATGAGCAGTTCTTC; cdr3_aa: CAGGTGTYNEQFF
v_call: TRBV15; clone_size: -; d_call: -; j_call: TRBJ2-2; cdr3_length: 15; cdr3_nt: TGTGCCACCAGCAGCCCTCCAAAGAACACCGGGGAGCTGTTTTTT; cdr3_aa: CATSSPPKNTGELFF
v_call: TRBV6-1; clone_size: once; d_call: -; j_call: TRBJ2-7; cdr3_length: 15; cdr3_nt: TGTGCCAGCAGTGAAGGGGGCTTGGCACCCTACGAGCAGTACTTC; cdr3_aa: CASSEGGLAPYEQYF
v_call: TRBV14; clone_size: -; d_call: -; j_call: TRBJ2-3; cdr3_length: 15; cdr3_nt: TGTGCCAGCAGCCCAAGTTGGCGGGGCACAGATACGCAGTATTTT; cdr3_aa: CASSPSWRGTDTQYF
v_call: TRBV2; clone_size: -; d_call: -; j_call: TRBJ1-2; cdr3_length: 13; cdr3_nt: TGTGCCAGCAGCAGGCGTTTGAGCTATGGCTACACCTTC; cdr3_aa: CASSRRLSYGYTF